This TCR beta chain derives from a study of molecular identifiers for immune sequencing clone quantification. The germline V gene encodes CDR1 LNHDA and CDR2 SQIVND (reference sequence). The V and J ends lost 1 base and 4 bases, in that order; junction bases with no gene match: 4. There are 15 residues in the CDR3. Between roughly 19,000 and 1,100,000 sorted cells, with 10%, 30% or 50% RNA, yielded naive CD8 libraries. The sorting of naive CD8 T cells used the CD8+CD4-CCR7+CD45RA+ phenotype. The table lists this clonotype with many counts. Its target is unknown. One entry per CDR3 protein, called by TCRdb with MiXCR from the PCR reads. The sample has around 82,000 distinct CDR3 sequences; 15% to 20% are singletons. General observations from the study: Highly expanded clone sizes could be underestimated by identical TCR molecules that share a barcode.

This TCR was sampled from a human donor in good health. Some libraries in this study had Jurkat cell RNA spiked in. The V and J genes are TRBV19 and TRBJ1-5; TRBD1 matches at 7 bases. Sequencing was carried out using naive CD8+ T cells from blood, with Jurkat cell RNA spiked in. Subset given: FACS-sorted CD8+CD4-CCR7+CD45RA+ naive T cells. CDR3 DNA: TGTGCCAGTAGTATAGGCTCCAGGGGGAATCAGCCCCAGCATTTT. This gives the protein CASSIGSRGNQPQHF.